This T cell receptor (beta chain) was retrieved from a study of blood T cell repertoires in COVID-19. Turning to the study itself: Acute and convalescent COVID-19 specimens originated in the United States, Italy and Spain. PBMCs, B-cell-depleted T cells, or T cells were the source of the cDNA or gDNA that made up the material.

This clone was observed a single time. This CDR3 is 18 amino acids long. V was trimmed by 3 bases and J by 0 bases, leaving 18 bases between them. The germline V gene has CDR1 GTSNPN and CDR2 SVGIG (reference sequence). The repertoire was sequenced with immunoSEQ multiplex PCR; TCRdb's copy has only in-frame clones and lacks some. This table has roughly 73,000 clones, roughly 84% appearing once. The chain uses TRBV30 and TRBJ2-6, with TRBD1 as a possible D gene (5 bases). The sequencing input was peripheral blood. The sequence was collected from a man in his 70s with active or convalescent COVID-19. This chain's CDR3 is CAWRSRLLGVSGANVLTF. CDR3 sequence (DNA): TGTGCCTGGAGGTCCCGACTGCTAGGGGTCTCTGGGGCCAACGTCCTGACTTTC.